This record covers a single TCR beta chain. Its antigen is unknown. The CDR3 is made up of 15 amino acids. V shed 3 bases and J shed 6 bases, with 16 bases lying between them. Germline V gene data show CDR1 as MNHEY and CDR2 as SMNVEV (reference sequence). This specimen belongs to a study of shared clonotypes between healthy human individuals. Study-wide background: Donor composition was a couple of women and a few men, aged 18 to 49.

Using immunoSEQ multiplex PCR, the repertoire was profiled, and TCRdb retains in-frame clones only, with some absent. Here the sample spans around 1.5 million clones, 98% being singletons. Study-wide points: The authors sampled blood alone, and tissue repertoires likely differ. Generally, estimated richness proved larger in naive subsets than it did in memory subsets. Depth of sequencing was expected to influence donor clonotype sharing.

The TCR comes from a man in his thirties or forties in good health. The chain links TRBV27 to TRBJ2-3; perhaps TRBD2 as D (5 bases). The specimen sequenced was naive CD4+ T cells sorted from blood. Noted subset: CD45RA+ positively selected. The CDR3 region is CASSFSRGSVDTQYF. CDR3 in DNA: TGTGCCAGCAGTTTCTCAAGAGGGAGTGTGGATACGCAGTATTTT.